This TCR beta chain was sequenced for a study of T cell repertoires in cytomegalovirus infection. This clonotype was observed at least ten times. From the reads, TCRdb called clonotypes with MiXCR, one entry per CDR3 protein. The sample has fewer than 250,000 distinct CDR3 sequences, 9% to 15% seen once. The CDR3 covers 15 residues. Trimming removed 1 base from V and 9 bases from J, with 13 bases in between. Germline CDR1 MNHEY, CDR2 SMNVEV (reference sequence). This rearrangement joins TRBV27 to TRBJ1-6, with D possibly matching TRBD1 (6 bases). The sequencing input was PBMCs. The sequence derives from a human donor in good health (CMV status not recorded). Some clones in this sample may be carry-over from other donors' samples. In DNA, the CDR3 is TGTGCCAGCAGTTTATTTGGACAGCCTGGTTCACCCCTCCACTTT. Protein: CASSLFGQPGSPLHF.